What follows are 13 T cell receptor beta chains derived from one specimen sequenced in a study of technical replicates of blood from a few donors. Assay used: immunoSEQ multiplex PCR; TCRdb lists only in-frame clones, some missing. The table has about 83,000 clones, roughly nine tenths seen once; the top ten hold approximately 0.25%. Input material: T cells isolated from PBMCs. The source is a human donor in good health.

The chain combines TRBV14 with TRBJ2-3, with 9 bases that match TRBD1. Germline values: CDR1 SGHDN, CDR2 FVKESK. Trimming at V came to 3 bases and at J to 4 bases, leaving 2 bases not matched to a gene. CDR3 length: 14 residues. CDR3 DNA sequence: TGTGCCAGCAGCCATGGACAGGGGCCAGATACGCAGTATTTT. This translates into CASSHGQGPDTQYF.

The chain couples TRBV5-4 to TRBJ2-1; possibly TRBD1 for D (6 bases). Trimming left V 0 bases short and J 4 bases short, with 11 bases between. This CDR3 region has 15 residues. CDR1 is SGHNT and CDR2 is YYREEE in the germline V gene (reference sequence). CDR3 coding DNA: TGTGCCAGCAGCTTGGGACTGGGGGCGTACAATGAGCAGTTCTTC. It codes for CASSLGLGAYNEQFF.

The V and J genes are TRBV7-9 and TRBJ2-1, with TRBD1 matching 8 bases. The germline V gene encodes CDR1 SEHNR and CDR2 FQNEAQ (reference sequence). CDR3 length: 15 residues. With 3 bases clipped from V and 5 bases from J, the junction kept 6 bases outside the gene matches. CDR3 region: CASSFSGQGDNEQFF. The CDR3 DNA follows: TGTGCCAGCAGCTTTTCCGGACAGGGTGACAATGAGCAGTTCTTC. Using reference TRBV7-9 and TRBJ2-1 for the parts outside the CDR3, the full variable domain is DTGVSQNPRHKITKRGQNVTFRCDPISEHNRLYWYRQTLGQGPEFLTYFQNEAQLEKSRLLSDRFSAERPKGSFSTLEIQRTEQGDSAMYLCASSFSGQGDNEQFFGPGTRLTVL.

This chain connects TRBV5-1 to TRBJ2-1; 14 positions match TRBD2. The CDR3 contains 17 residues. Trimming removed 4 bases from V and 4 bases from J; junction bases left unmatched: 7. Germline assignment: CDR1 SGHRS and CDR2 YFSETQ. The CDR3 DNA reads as TGCGCCAGCAGCACCCGACTAGCGGGAGGGCCGTACAATGAGCAGTTCTTC. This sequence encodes CASSTRLAGGPYNEQFF.

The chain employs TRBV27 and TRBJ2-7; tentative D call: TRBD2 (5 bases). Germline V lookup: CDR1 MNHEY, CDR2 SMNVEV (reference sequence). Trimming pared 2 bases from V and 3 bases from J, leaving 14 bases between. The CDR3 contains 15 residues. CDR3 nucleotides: TGTGCCAGCAGTTTAGCGGGCCAAAATCTCTACGAGCAGTACTTC. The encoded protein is CASSLAGQNLYEQYF.

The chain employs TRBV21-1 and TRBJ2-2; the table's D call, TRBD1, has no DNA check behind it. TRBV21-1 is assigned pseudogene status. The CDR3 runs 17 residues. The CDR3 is CASSIWTGEVGHGELFF. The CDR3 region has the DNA TGTGCCAGCAGCATATGGACAGGGGAGGTGGGTCACGGGGAGCTGTTTTTT.

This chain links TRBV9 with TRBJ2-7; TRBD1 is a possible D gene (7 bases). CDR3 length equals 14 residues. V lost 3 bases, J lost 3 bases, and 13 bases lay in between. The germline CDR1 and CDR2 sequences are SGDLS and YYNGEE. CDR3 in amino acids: CASSGGDSVYEQYF. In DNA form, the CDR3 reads TGTGCCAGCAGCGGGGGGGACAGTGTCTACGAGCAGTACTTC.

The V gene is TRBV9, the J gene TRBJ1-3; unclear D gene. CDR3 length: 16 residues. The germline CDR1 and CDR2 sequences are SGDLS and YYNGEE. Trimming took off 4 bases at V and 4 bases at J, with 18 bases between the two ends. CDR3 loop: CASSPRTPVGGNTIYF. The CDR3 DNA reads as TGTGCCAGCAGCCCCAGGACTCCTGTAGGCGGAAACACCATATATTTT.

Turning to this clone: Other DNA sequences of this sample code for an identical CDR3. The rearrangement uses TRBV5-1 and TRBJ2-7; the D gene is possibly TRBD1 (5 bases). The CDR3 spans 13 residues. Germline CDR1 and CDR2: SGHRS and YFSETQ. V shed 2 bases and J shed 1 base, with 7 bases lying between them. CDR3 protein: CASSFGQSYEQYF. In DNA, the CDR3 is TGCGCCAGCAGCTTTGGACAATCCTACGAGCAGTACTTC.

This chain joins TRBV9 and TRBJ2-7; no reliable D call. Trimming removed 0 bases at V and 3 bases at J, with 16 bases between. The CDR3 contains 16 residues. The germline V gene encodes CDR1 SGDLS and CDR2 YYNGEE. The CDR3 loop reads CASSVAEPPADYEQYF. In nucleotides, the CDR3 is TGTGCCAGCAGCGTAGCTGAACCCCCCGCAGACTACGAGCAGTACTTC.

CDR3 in amino acids: CASSLASGGWGNTIYF. For the CDR3, the DNA is TGTGCCAGCAGCTTAGCTTCGGGGGGCTGGGGAAACACCATATATTTT. The chain combines TRBV7-9 with TRBJ1-3; possibly TRBD1 for D (6 bases). The CDR3 loop spans 16 amino acids. V was pared by 0 bases and J by 4 bases, with 13 bases between. CDR1 and CDR2 from the germline V gene are SEHNR and FQNEAQ (reference sequence).

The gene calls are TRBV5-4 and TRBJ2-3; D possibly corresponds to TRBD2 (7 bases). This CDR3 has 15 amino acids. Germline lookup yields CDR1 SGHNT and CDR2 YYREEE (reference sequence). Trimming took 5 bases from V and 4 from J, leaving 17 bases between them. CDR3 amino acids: CASSSEGGYADTQYF. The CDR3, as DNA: TGTGCCAGCAGTTCCGAGGGGGGGTACGCAGATACGCAGTATTTT. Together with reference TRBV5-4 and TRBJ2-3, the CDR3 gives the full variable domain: ETGVTQSPTHLIKTRGQQVTLRCSSQSGHNTVSWYQQALGQGPQFIFQYYREEENGRGNFPPRFSGLQFPNYSSELNVNALELDDSALYLCASSSEGGYADTQYFGPGTRLTVL.

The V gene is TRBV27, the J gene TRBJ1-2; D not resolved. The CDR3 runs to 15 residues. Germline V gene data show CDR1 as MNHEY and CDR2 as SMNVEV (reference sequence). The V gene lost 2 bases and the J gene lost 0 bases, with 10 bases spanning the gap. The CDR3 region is CASSLHQAANYGYTF. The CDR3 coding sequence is TGTGCCAGCAGTTTACATCAGGCTGCTAACTATGGCTACACCTTC.